The rows below give T cell receptor beta chains drawn from one sample of a study of cytomegalovirus exposure and HLA in healthy donors. Libraries were prepared by immunoSEQ multiplex PCR; TCRdb keeps only in-frame clonotypes and omits some of them. The data contain about 120,000 clones, approximately 76% of them singletons. Sequencing was done on a sample of PBMCs. These receptors were taken from a man aged 60 to 69 in good health and CMV-seropositive. Each CDR3 is given with its conserved first and last residue. D genes are given only for firm matches. A row's size may be missing; if present it is once, few, many or a size class.

NA | TRBJ1-2 | TRBV6-1 | NA | TGTGCCAGCAGTGTCATAGGGGCGCCTAACTATGGCTACACCTTC | CASSVIGAPNYGYTF
NA | TRBJ1-2 | TRBV6-1 | few | TGTGCCAGCAGTGAACAGGTCGGGGAATACACCTTC | CASSEQVGEYTF
TRBD1 | TRBJ1-1 | TRBV6-1 | few | TGTGCCAGCAGCCAGGGGGCCGACACTGAAGCTTTCTTT | CASSQGADTEAFF
NA | TRBJ1-6 | TRBV7-2 | NA | TGTGCCAGCAGCGTCCGTAATTCACCCCTCCACTTT | CASSVRNSPLHF
TRBD1 | TRBJ2-1 | TRBV5-6 | NA | TGTGCCAGCAGCGGGGACAGGGGGATCGATGAGCAGTTCTTC | CASSGDRGIDEQFF
TRBD1 | TRBJ2-5 | TRBV25-1 | once | TGTGCCAGCAGTGAGAGGACAGGGGGCAAGGGGACCCAGTACTTC | CASSERTGGKGTQYF
NA | TRBJ2-1 | TRBV7-3 | NA | TGTGCCAGCAGCTTAACCAAGAGCTCCTACAATGAGCAGTTCTTC | CASSLTKSSYNEQFF
TRBD1 | TRBJ1-1 | TRBV27 | NA | TGTGCCAGCAGTGACGGTCCGGGACAGGTCATGAACACTGAAGCTTTCTTT | CASSDGPGQVMNTEAFF
TRBD1 | TRBJ1-5 | TRBV7-9 | NA | TGTGCCAGCAGCTGGACAGGGGATCAGCCCCAGCATTTT | CASSWTGDQPQHF
NA | TRBJ1-1 | TRBV7-8 | NA | TGTGCCAGCAGCTTAGTTGGCTTGAACACTGAAGCTTTCTTT | CASSLVGLNTEAFF
TRBD1 | TRBJ1-1 | TRBV10-1 | NA | TGCGCCAGCAGTGACAGGGGGGTCACTGAAGCTTTCTTT | CASSDRGVTEAFF
TRBD1 | TRBJ2-7 | TRBV11-2 | NA | TGTGCCAGCAGCCGCCGACGGGACAGGACCTACGAGCAGTACTTC | CASSRRRDRTYEQYF
NA | TRBJ2-6 | TRBV7-9 | NA | TGTGCCAGCAGCTCGGACAGATTCAAGAGCTCTGGGGCCAACGTCCTGACTTTC | CASSSDRFKSSGANVLTF
TRBD1 | TRBJ1-2 | TRBV2 | NA | TGTGCCAGCCAGGGGGCCGGCTATGGCTACACCTTC | CASQGAGYGYTF
NA | TRBJ1-2 | TRBV6-5 | NA | TGTGCCAGCAGGCCGGGAGGGGGTGTCTATGGCTACACCTTC | CASRPGGGVYGYTF
TRBD1 | TRBJ2-3 | TRBV12-5 | few | TGTGCTAGTGGTACCTACAGGGGGCTTAGCACAGATACGCAGTATTTT | CASGTYRGLSTDTQYF
NA | TRBJ1-2 | TRBV28 | NA | TGTGCCAGCAGCCCAGGGGCGGCTAACTATGGCTACACCTTC | CASSPGAANYGYTF